Presented here are 11 T cell receptor beta chains from one specimen sequenced in a study of T cells after yellow fever vaccination. TCRdb recomputed calls from the 5' RACE reads with MiXCR, one row per CDR3 protein. Among 250,000 to 400,000 distinct CDR3 sequences listed, around 4.5% were seen once. The sample was PBMCs, taken 15 days after the yellow fever booster vaccination. All receptors derive from a man aged 18 to 29 who received the YFV17D yellow fever vaccine.

This clonotype was detected ten times or more. The chain joins TRBV7-8 to TRBJ2-5, with 11 bases that match TRBD2. Per germline, CDR1 SGHVS and CDR2 FQNEAQ. CDR3 length: 16 amino acids. With V trimmed by 0 bases and J by 7 bases, 7 bases remained unmatched. CDR3 loop: CASSLAWLAGGWTQYF. For the CDR3, the DNA is TGTGCCAGCAGCTTAGCGTGGCTAGCGGGGGGCTGGACCCAGTACTTC. The full variable domain, in which reference TRBV7-8 and TRBJ2-5 provide the parts outside the CDR3, is GAGVSQSPRYKVAKRGQDVALRCDPISGHVSLFWYQQALGQGPEFLTYFQNEAQLDKSGLPSDRFFAERPEGSVSTLKIQRTQQEDSAVYLCASSLAWLAGGWTQYFGPGTRLLVL.

This clonotype was picked up many times. The chain has TRBV4-1 and TRBJ1-3, with unresolved D. V was cut by 4 bases and J by 0 bases, with 10 bases left in between. The CDR3 is 15 amino acids. CDR1 and CDR2 from the germline V gene are MGHRA and YSYEKL. CDR3 DNA: TGCGCCAGCAGCCCCACCCCGAGCTCTGGAAACACCATATATTTT. It translates to CASSPTPSSGNTIYF.

This clonotype has more than one count but fewer than ten. This sequence joins TRBV12-3 or TRBV12-4 and TRBJ1-5, with TRBD1 matching over 11 bases. Unmatched junction bases numbered 7, after V lost 6 bases and J lost 6 bases. CDR3 length: 15 residues. The CDR3 loop is CASRPDRGLGQPQHF. CDR3 in DNA: TGTGCCAGCAGACCGGACAGGGGGCTGGGTCAGCCCCAGCATTTT.

This clonotype was seen a handful of times. The rearrangement uses TRBV6-6 and TRBJ1-1, with 7 nucleotides matching TRBD1. V lost 2 bases to trimming and J lost 10 bases; unmatched junction nucleotides: 1. The CDR3 is made up of 11 amino acids. The V gene's germline CDR1 is MNHNY and CDR2 SVGAGI (reference sequence). Here the CDR3 reads CASSYTGVAFF. Written as DNA, the CDR3 is TGTGCCAGCAGTTACACAGGGGTAGCTTTCTTT.

The rearrangement links TRBV12-3 or TRBV12-4 to TRBJ2-5, with D perhaps TRBD1 or TRBD2 (5 bases each). V was trimmed by 4 bases and J by 4 bases, leaving 13 bases between them. The CDR3 loop spans 14 amino acids. The CDR3: CASSSMRGRETQYF. The DNA for the CDR3 is TGTGCCAGCAGTTCCATGAGGGGACGAGAGACCCAGTACTTC.

This clonotype was recorded at least ten times. The V gene is TRBV20-1, the J gene TRBJ1-4; the match to TRBD1 covers 8 bases. This CDR3 comprises 13 residues. Germline CDR1 and CDR2: DFQATT and SNEGSKA (reference sequence). V trimming: 3 bases; J trimming: 13 bases; junction bases outside the gene matches: 10. The CDR3 region has the DNA TGCAGTGCTAGCCCCGAGACAGGGGAGAGACTGTTTTTT. As protein: CSASPETGERLFF.

In regard to this clonotype: The CDR3 does not end in the conserved phenylalanine or tryptophan, so this is likely a read error. Because the CDR3's place on the DNA is in doubt, the DNA is left out and the CDR3 is given as listed by TCRdb. This sequence joins TRBV5-6 and TRBJ2-7; TRBD2, as called in the table, went unchecked against the DNA. CDR1 is SGHDT, CDR2 YYEEEE, per germline. The CDR3 comprises 11 residues, both ends counted. The chain's CDR3 is CASSQGLAYSL.

J is TRBJ2-7 and V is TRBV29-1; 8 nucleotides align to TRBD1. Germline values: CDR1 SQVTM, CDR2 ANQGSEA. With V trimmed by 5 bases and J by 6 bases, 3 bases remained unmatched. This CDR3 has 11 residues. CDR3 DNA sequence: TGCAGCGTTCAGGGGGCGGGCGAGCAGTACTTC. It is translated as CSVQGAGEQYF.

This clonotype was seen many times. The V gene is TRBV5-1, the J gene TRBJ2-3; the D gene could be TRBD1 or TRBD2 (5 bases each). From germline, CDR1 is SGHRS and CDR2 YFSETQ. This CDR3 has 16 residues. Deletions cut 4 bases from V and 2 bases from J, with 17 bases between. This CDR3 is CASSGPPGRPTDTQYF. The CDR3 DNA follows: TGCGCCAGCAGCGGCCCGCCGGGACGTCCCACAGATACGCAGTATTTT.

In its sample, this clonotype was seen a few times. This chain uses TRBV11-2 with TRBJ2-1; possible D gene TRBD2, 7 bases. The V and J ends lost 4 bases and 6 bases respectively, with 13 bases between them. CDR1 and CDR2 (germline): SGHAT, FQNNGV. This CDR3 is built from 14 residues. The CDR3 loop reads CASSSAAGANEQFF. Written as DNA, the CDR3 is TGTGCCAGCAGCTCGGCTGCGGGGGCCAATGAGCAGTTCTTC.

This clonotype came up a few times. Written as DNA, the CDR3 is TGTGCCAGCAGCTTAGCCGGGTGGCTCTCGAATGGCTACACCTTC. Translating gives CASSLAGWLSNGYTF. The rearrangement joins TRBV7-2 to TRBJ1-2; D is unresolved. The CDR3 contains 15 residues. Germline V gives CDR1 SGHTA, CDR2 FQGNSA. The V and J ends lost 0 bases and 6 bases respectively, with 14 bases between them.